These 20 T cell receptor beta chains came from one sample sequenced in a study of human T cells and chemical hapten exposure. Sample time point: healthy volunteer bleed at 6 weeks. Total RNA was isolated from whole blood that had not been fractionated. TCRdb independently ran MiXCR on the RACE reads; one entry per CDR3 protein. The sample includes tens of thousands of distinct CDR3 sequences, around 5.9% of them seen just once. The source material was whole blood. The receptors derive from a human donor in good health. Some clones in this sample may be carry-over from other donors' samples.

In this sample, this clonotype turned up a few times. This chain joins TRBV12-3 or TRBV12-4 and TRBJ1-1, with 7 bases fitting TRBD1. Trimming cost V 2 bases and J 2 bases; bases outside gene matches: 11. This CDR3 is built from 17 residues. CDR3 in DNA: TGTGCCAGCAGTTTACAGAGGGGGCTCCGGGGAAACACTGAAGCTTTCTTT. Protein: CASSLQRGLRGNTEAFF.

This clonotype was seen more than once but under ten times. The genes are TRBV29-1 and TRBJ1-1; 8 bases map to TRBD1. Unmatched junction bases numbered 8, after V lost 7 bases and J lost 4 bases. The CDR3 covers 13 residues. Germline CDR1 is SQVTM and CDR2 is ANQGSEA. The CDR3 is CSAELGTGTEAFF. The CDR3 nucleotides are TGCAGCGCCGAACTCGGGACAGGCACTGAAGCTTTCTTT.

This clonotype was seen repeatedly, ten times or more. The V call is TRBV29-1, the J call TRBJ2-7; 8 nucleotides line up with TRBD1. CDR3 size: 17 residues. Germline-derived CDR1 and CDR2 are SQVTM and ANQGSEA. V trimming: 5 bases; J trimming: 0 bases; junction bases outside the gene matches: 15. This CDR3 is CSVSPGQARDFSYEQYF. As DNA, the CDR3 is TGCAGCGTTTCTCCGGGACAGGCAAGAGACTTCTCCTACGAGCAGTACTTC.

J is TRBJ1-2 and V is TRBV18; D gene unclear. Trimming shortened V by 2 bases and J by 7 bases, and 8 bases separated the two germline ends. The CDR3 length is 12 residues. The germline gives CDR1 KGHSH, CDR2 LQKENI. Here the CDR3 reads CASSPGEAGYTF. Here the CDR3 DNA reads TGTGCCAGCTCACCAGGGGAGGCTGGCTACACCTTC. The full variable domain, with the rest looked up from reference TRBV18 and TRBJ1-2, is NAGVMQNPRHLVRRRGQEARLRCSPMKGHSHVYWYRQLPEEGLKFMVYLQKENIIDESGMPKERFSAEFPKEGPSILRIQQVVRGDSAAYFCASSPGEAGYTFGSGTRLTVV.

This clonotype was seen repeatedly, ten times or more. V gene TRBV30 combines with J gene TRBJ2-4; D is ambiguous. Trimming cost V 0 bases and J 6 bases, with 9 bases left between them. CDR1 is GTSNPN and CDR2 is SVGIG in the germline V gene (reference sequence). This CDR3 region has 13 residues. The CDR3, as DNA: TGTGCCTGGAGTGTAAGTGGTAGAAACATTCAGTACTTC. Translating it yields CAWSVSGRNIQYF. Supplemented by reference TRBV30 and TRBJ2-4, the full variable domain reads SQTIHQWPATLVQPVGSPLSLECTVEGTSNPNLYWYRQAAGRGLQLLFYSVGIGQISSEVPQNLSASRPQDRQFILSSKKLLLSDSGFYLCAWSVSGRNIQYFGAGTRLSVL.

This clonotype counts as medium-sized. The V gene is TRBV6-6, the J gene TRBJ2-1; D may be TRBD1 (6 bases). The CDR3 has 14 amino acids. Trimming removed 5 bases from V and 7 bases from J, with 15 bases in between. In germline, CDR1 is MNHNY, CDR2 SVGAGI (reference sequence). CDR3 DNA: TGTGCCAGCAGTGCATTACAGGGAGCGAATGAGCAGTTCTTC. This translates into CASSALQGANEQFF.

Notes on this clonotype: This may be a read error: a much more frequent sequence differs by one nucleotide. This rearrangement joins TRBV4-3 to TRBJ1-3; no reliable D call. This CDR3 is built from 17 residues. V was pared by 1 base and J by 0 bases, with 13 bases between. Germline V gene data show CDR1 as LGHNA and CDR2 as YSLEER. The CDR3 spells CASSQAADGYSGNTIYF. The CDR3 bases are TGCGCCAGCAGCCAAGCTGCGGACGGCTACTCTGGAAACACCATATATTTT.

The sample holds many counts of this clonotype. The rearrangement uses TRBV20-1 and TRBJ2-6; D gene uncertain. Germline V lookup: CDR1 DFQATT, CDR2 SNEGSKA (reference sequence). V lost 3 bases and J 2 bases, leaving 5 bases between the germline ends. This CDR3 has 13 residues. The CDR3 here is CSASFPGANVLTF. As DNA, the CDR3 is TGCAGTGCTAGTTTTCCTGGGGCCAACGTCCTGACTTTC.

This clonotype was found many times. The gene calls are TRBV12-3 or TRBV12-4 and TRBJ2-1; TRBD2 matches 7 bases. After removal of 2 bases from V and 5 bases from J, the junction contained 6 bases not matched to a gene. The CDR3 has 15 amino acids. CDR3 nucleotide sequence: TGTGCCAGCAGTTTAAGGTCGGGAGGAAACAATGAGCAGTTCTTC. It encodes CASSLRSGGNNEQFF.

This clonotype came up many times. This chain uses TRBV4-3 with TRBJ2-6; no clear D gene. Between the trimmed V and J ends, which lost 4 bases and 1 base, there was a span of 11 bases. The CDR3 length is 16 residues. Germline CDR1 reads LGHNA; CDR2 reads YSLEER. The CDR3 DNA is TGCGCCAGCAGCCCCCGGCCAGATTCTGGGGCCAACGTCCTGACTTTC. It specifies CASSPRPDSGANVLTF.

This clonotype occurred a few times. The rearrangement joins TRBV12-3 or TRBV12-4 to TRBJ1-5, with D possibly being TRBD1 (6 bases). V shed 2 bases and J shed 6 bases, with 20 bases lying between them. This CDR3 contains 17 residues. The DNA for the CDR3 is TGTGCCAGCAGTTTACGCCAGGCCCCAGGGGAGCTTCAGCCCCAGCATTTT. Residues: CASSLRQAPGELQPQHF.

At least ten counts were recorded for this clonotype. V usage is TRBV10-2 and J usage is TRBJ2-7; D remains ambiguous. Germline loops: CDR1 WSHSY, CDR2 SAAADI. This CDR3 comprises 14 residues. V shed 2 bases and J shed 3 bases, with 11 bases lying between them. CDR3 coding DNA: TGCGCCAGCAGTGAGGCCACGCCGGACTACGAGCAGTACTTC. It codes for CASSEATPDYEQYF.

This clonotype was seen only a few times. The rearrangement joins TRBV4-1 to TRBJ1-1; D is ambiguous. Germline CDR1 is MGHRA and CDR2 is YSYEKL. The CDR3 spans 14 residues. V was pared by 1 base and J by 5 bases, with 11 bases between. In DNA form, the CDR3 reads TGCGCCAGCAGCCAAGTCGGGAGGGAGACTGAAGCTTTCTTT. This sequence encodes CASSQVGRETEAFF.

The chain joins TRBV19 to TRBJ2-1; D gene unclear. Between the trimmed V and J ends, which lost 6 bases and 4 bases, there was a span of 13 bases. CDR1 and CDR2 from the germline V gene are LNHDA and SQIVND (reference sequence). This CDR3 comprises 14 residues. This CDR3 reads CASSLDLSYNEQFF. CDR3 DNA: TGTGCCAGTAGCCTAGACCTGTCTTACAATGAGCAGTTCTTC. Based on the CDR3 plus reference TRBV19 and TRBJ2-1, the full variable domain is DGGITQSPKYLFRKEGQNVTLSCEQNLNHDAMYWYRQDPGQGLRLIYYSQIVNDFQKGDIAEGYSVSREKKESFPLTVTSAQKNPTAFYLCASSLDLSYNEQFFGPGTRLTVL.

This clonotype has ten or more counts. V usage is TRBV28 and J usage is TRBJ2-1, with 9 positions matching TRBD1. The trim removed 3 bases at V and 8 bases at J, leaving 14 bases unmatched. Germline values: CDR1 MDHEN, CDR2 SYDVKM. CDR3 length: 17 residues. This CDR3 is CASSFGDRDREGDEQFF. CDR3 in DNA: TGTGCCAGCAGTTTCGGGGACCGGGACAGGGAGGGGGATGAGCAGTTCTTC.

This clonotype was counted ten times or more. The genes are TRBV28 and TRBJ2-6; D gene uncertain. V shed 6 bases and J shed 0 bases, with 18 bases lying between them. The CDR3 is made up of 18 amino acids. Germline V gene sequence: CDR1 MDHEN, CDR2 SYDVKM. The CDR3: CASRNGLGRVSGANVLTF. The CDR3 DNA reads TGTGCCAGCAGGAACGGGTTAGGTCGGGTCTCTGGGGCCAACGTCCTGACTTTC.

Turning to this clonotype: At one of its ends the junction is not consistent with the germline gene, which may arise from a read error. The genes are TRBV12-3 or TRBV12-4 and TRBJ1-1; no clear D. This CDR3 contains 16 residues. For the CDR3, the DNA is TGTGTCAGCAGCCCCCGGGGAGTGGGATCGGACACTGAAGCTTTCTTT. Residues: CVSSPRGVGSDTEAFF.

In its sample, this clonotype was seen many times. This chain links TRBV29-1 with TRBJ2-3, with D perhaps being TRBD1 or TRBD2 (5 bases each). The CDR3 runs to 10 residues. Trimming took off 6 bases at V and 9 bases at J, with 10 bases between the two ends. Germline V gives CDR1 SQVTM, CDR2 ANQGSEA. CDR3 sequence reads: CSVTRQTQYF. CDR3 nucleotide sequence: TGCAGCGTCACTAGACAGACGCAGTATTTT.

This clonotype has just a few counts. This chain links TRBV20-1 with TRBJ2-3; D gene unclear. The V end lost 5 bases, the J end lost 4 bases, and 10 bases lay between the germline ends. This CDR3 region has 12 residues. CDR1 is DFQATT, CDR2 SNEGSKA, per germline (reference sequence). The DNA of the CDR3 is TGCAGTGCTCCCTTGGATCCAGATACGCAGTATTTT. It specifies CSAPLDPDTQYF.

In its sample, this clonotype was seen many times. The chain links TRBV5-6 to TRBJ2-5; 12 nucleotides agree with TRBD2. CDR1 SGHDT and CDR2 YYEEEE come from the germline V gene. CDR3 size: 17 residues. With V trimmed by 6 bases and J by 3 bases, 12 bases remained unmatched. The CDR3 loop is CASNSFGLAGIKETQYF. CDR3 nucleotide sequence: TGTGCCAGCAACTCCTTTGGACTAGCGGGGATTAAAGAGACCCAGTACTTC.